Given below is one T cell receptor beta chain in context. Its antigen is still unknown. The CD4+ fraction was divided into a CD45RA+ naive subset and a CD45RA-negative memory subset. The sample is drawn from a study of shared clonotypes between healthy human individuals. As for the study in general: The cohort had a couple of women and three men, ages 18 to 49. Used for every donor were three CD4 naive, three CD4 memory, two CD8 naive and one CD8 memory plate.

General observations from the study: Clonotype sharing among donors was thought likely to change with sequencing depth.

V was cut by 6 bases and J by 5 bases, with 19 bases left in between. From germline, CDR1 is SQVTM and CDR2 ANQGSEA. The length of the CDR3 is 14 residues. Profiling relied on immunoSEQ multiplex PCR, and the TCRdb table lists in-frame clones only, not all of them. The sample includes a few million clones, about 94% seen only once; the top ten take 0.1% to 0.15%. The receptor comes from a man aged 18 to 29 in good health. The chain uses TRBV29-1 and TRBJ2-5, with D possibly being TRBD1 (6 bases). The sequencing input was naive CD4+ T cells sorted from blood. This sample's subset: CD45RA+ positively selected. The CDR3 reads CSVKQGSLGETQYF. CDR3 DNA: TGCAGCGTCAAACAGGGATCCCTTGGGGAGACCCAGTACTTC. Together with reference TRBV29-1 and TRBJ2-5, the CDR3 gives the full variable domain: SAVISQKPSRDICQRGTSLTIQCQVDSQVTMMFWYRQQPGQSLTLIATANQGSEATYESGFVIDKFPISRPNLTFSTLTVSNMSPEDSSIYLCSVKQGSLGETQYFGPGTRLLVL.